This T cell receptor (beta chain) is from a study of cytomegalovirus exposure and HLA in healthy donors. Study-wide background: A previous analysis identified fewer than 130 million unique TCR beta sequences derived from roughly 190 million T cells.

PCR was performed using 60 Vbeta and 13 Jbeta primers. Profiling relied on immunoSEQ multiplex PCR, and the TCRdb table lists in-frame clones only, not all of them. The data contain 180,000 or so clones, over 75% of them singletons. A word on this clone: Its antigen is as yet unknown.

Whole-study findings and limits: The study listed 150 to 200 cytomegalovirus-associated TCR beta chains. Specificity for CMV antigens was confirmed in vitro for a few of the CMV-associated chains. Sequencing depth roughly uniform across donors was assumed in presence/absence analyses.

The clonotype was recovered from a man younger than 35 in good health and CMV-seropositive. Sequenced input: PBMCs.

The CDR3 DNA is TGCGCCAGCAGCTTGGCCGGGGGGGCCGCGGAGACCCAGTACTTC. This encodes CASSLAGGAAETQYF. The genes are TRBV5-1 and TRBJ2-5; 8 bases agree with TRBD2. Per germline, CDR1 SGHRS and CDR2 YFSETQ. This CDR3 is built from 15 residues. V shed 0 bases, J shed 5 bases, and the junction held 6 bases outside the gene matches.